Presented here are 32 T cell receptor beta chains from one specimen sequenced in a study of T cells in women clearing cervical HPV infection. The protocol was immunoSEQ multiplex PCR, while the TCRdb copy is restricted to in-frame clones and leaves out a portion. The sample data list about 12,000 clones. Sequencing was performed on blood buffy coat. The receptors originated from a woman between 18 and 70 years old with a cervical HPV16 infection that either progressed to CIN3+ or cleared (not recorded which).

In the case of this clone: The read halts 3 residues ahead of the CDR3 end, with the missing end drawn from the germline J gene. The V call is TRBV7-9, the J call TRBJ2-7, with a tentative D call TRBD1 (5 bases). The CDR3 contains 15 residues. Germline V gene sequence: CDR1 SEHNR, CDR2 FQNEAQ (reference sequence). V dropped 0 bases and J dropped 3 bases, with 12 bases sitting between them. The CDR3 protein is CASSLAQGMDYEQYF. CDR3 DNA, as far as it was read: TGTGCCAGCAGCTTAGCGCAGGGCATGGACTACGAG. Variable domain in full (rest from reference TRBV7-9 and TRBJ2-7): DTGVSQNPRHKITKRGQNVTFRCDPISEHNRLYWYRQTLGQGPEFLTYFQNEAQLEKSRLLSDRFSAERPKGSFSTLEIQRTEQGDSAMYLCASSLAQGMDYEQYFGPGTRLTVT.

As to this clone: The CDR3 is cut off 3 residues early in the read; its end comes from the germline J gene. This chain uses TRBV14 with TRBJ1-4; unclear D gene. Germline assignment: CDR1 SGHDN and CDR2 FVKESK. This CDR3 comprises 15 residues. Incomplete CDR3 DNA: TGTGCCAGCAGCGCTCAACAAGGGCCACGGTCACCA. Protein sequence: CASSAQQGPRSP. The entire CDR3 protein is CASSAQQGPRSPLFF.

As to this clone: The CDR3 end lies 3 residues beyond the end of the read and is filled in from the germline J gene. The V call is TRBV18, the J call TRBJ2-3, with 9 nucleotides matching TRBD1. The CDR3 is 15 amino acids. J gave up 1 base and V 4 bases, and 3 bases lay outside the gene matches. The germline gives CDR1 KGHSH, CDR2 LQKENI. The CDR3 sequence: CASSRWTGGTDTQYF. The sequenced part of the CDR3 DNA is TGTGCCAGCTCACGTTGGACAGGGGGCACAGATACG. The whole variable domain, remainder taken from reference TRBV18 and TRBJ2-3, is NAGVMQNPRHLVRRRGQEARLRCSPMKGHSHVYWYRQLPEEGLKFMVYLQKENIIDESGMPKERFSAEFPKEGPSILRIQQVVRGDSAAYFCASSRWTGGTDTQYFGPGTRLTVL.

With regard to this clone: The read terminates 3 residues ahead of where the CDR3 ends, so the germline J gene completes it. The V and J genes are TRBV20-1 and TRBJ1-1; 8 positions match TRBD1. The CDR3 has 13 residues. V gave up 5 bases and J gave up 5 bases; unmatched junction bases: 7. Germline V gives CDR1 DFQATT, CDR2 SNEGSKA (reference sequence). Partial CDR3 DNA: TGCAGTGCTCTCGGACAGGGAAGGACTGAA. Translated, it gives CSALGQGRTE. The whole CDR3 protein is CSALGQGRTEAFF.

Comment on this clone: The sequence runs out 3 residues before the end of the CDR3; the remainder is reconstructed from the germline J gene. The V gene is TRBV7-9, the J gene TRBJ1-2; D perhaps matches TRBD1 (5 bases). The CDR3 is 13 amino acids. Germline lookup yields CDR1 SEHNR and CDR2 FQNEAQ (reference sequence). CDR3 DNA, as far as it was read: TGTGCCAGCAGCTTAGAACCCAGGGTTGAC. This gives the protein CASSLEPRVD. The entire CDR3 protein reads CASSLEPRVDYTF.

Comments on this clone: The read comes to an end 3 residues before the CDR3 does, leaving the germline J gene to fill in the end. The chain has TRBV5-1 and TRBJ1-5; 8 bases fit TRBD1. Losses at the gene ends were 1 base for V and 7 bases for J; bases not matched to a gene: 13. The CDR3 runs to 17 residues. In germline, CDR1 is SGHRS, CDR2 YFSETQ. CDR3: CASSLTPGTGGGQPQHF. CDR3 DNA, as far as it was read: TGCGCCAGCAGCTTGACTCCAGGAACAGGGGGAGGGCAGCCC.

Concerning this clone: With the read ending 3 residues before the CDR3 end, the germline J gene is used to fill in that end. The chain recombines TRBV5-1 with TRBJ2-2, with D possibly TRBD1 on 6 matching bases. V lost 0 bases and J lost 2, with 14 bases in between. This CDR3 is 17 amino acids long. The germline gives CDR1 SGHRS, CDR2 YFSETQ. CDR3 DNA (partial): TGCGCCAGCAGCTTGGCAGTAGGGGGAGTTAACACCGGGGAG. Its protein product is CASSLAVGGVNTGE. The entire CDR3 protein is CASSLAVGGVNTGELFF.

On this clone itself: The read ends 3 residues early relative to the CDR3; the germline J gene fills the gap. The V and J genes are TRBV18 and TRBJ2-2, with 8 bases matching TRBD1. From germline, CDR1 is KGHSH and CDR2 LQKENI. With 3 bases clipped from V and 6 bases from J, the junction kept 6 bases outside the gene matches. There are 15 residues in the CDR3. CDR3 residues: CASSPPTGVAGELFF. The sequenced CDR3 bases are TGTGCCAGCTCACCCCCGACAGGGGTTGCCGGGGAG.

Comments on this clone: The read terminates 3 residues ahead of where the CDR3 ends, so the germline J gene completes it. V and J are TRBV30 and TRBJ2-2; D could derive from TRBD1 or TRBD2 (5 bases each). In germline, CDR1 is GTSNPN, CDR2 SVGIG (reference sequence). CDR3 length equals 15 residues. The part of the CDR3 DNA that was read is TGTGCCTGGAAAGATTACAGGAGGTCTAATGAAAAG. Translated: CAWKDYRRSNEK. From start to end, the CDR3 is CAWKDYRRSNEKLFF.

As for this clone: The read gets to within 3 residues of the CDR3 end, and the germline J gene fills in the rest. This CDR3 is also generated by other DNA sequences in the sample. This chain links TRBV20-1 with TRBJ2-3, with 11 bases identical to TRBD2. The J segment lost 1 base and the V segment lost 3 bases, leaving 6 bases of the junction unmatched. Germline CDR1 is DFQATT and CDR2 is SNEGSKA (reference sequence). The CDR3 runs to 16 residues. This chain's CDR3 is CSASPPGLAGTDTQYF. The sequenced part of the CDR3 DNA is TGCAGTGCTAGCCCTCCGGGACTAGCGGGCACAGATACG.

In terms of frequency, this clone is medium-sized. The read falls 3 residues short of the CDR3 end, and the missing part is taken from the germline J gene. V is TRBV7-2 and J is TRBJ2-3; 9 bases fit TRBD1. CDR1 is SGHTA and CDR2 is FQGNSA in the germline V gene. The V gene end was trimmed by 6 bases and the J gene end by 5 bases; junction bases not matched to a gene: 9. CDR3 length equals 15 residues. The covered CDR3 bases are TGTGCCAGCAGTCCACAGGGGGCGTCAAAAGATACG. It specifies CASSPQGASKDT. The whole CDR3 protein reads CASSPQGASKDTQYF.

In regard to this clone: The read gets to within 3 residues of the CDR3 end, and the germline J gene fills in the rest. J is TRBJ2-1 and V is TRBV2, with TRBD2 matching 8 bases. The CDR3 is 14 residues long. Germline CDR1 is SNHLY and CDR2 is FYNNEI. Trimming took 6 bases from V and 4 from J; bases not matched to a gene: 5. The sequenced CDR3 bases are TGTGCCAGCAGAGGAGCGGGGGTTTACAATGAG. This gives the protein CASRGAGVYNE. The entire CDR3 reads CASRGAGVYNEQFF.

In the case of this clone: The sequenced fragment ends 3 residues before the CDR3 boundary, so the rest is inferred from the germline J gene. In the same sample, other DNA sequences code for this CDR3. V and J are TRBV30 and TRBJ2-2, with 7 nucleotides matching TRBD1. The CDR3 is 14 amino acids. Germline V gene lookup returns CDR1 GTSNPN and CDR2 SVGIG (reference sequence). The CDR3 region is CAWSHGQDNSPLFF. CDR3 bases read: TGTGCCTGGAGCCACGGACAGGATAATTCGCCG.

A remark on this clone: One end of the junction fails to match germline, which may point to a read error. The read finishes 3 residues shy of the CDR3 end, and the germline J gene is used to complete it. The chain employs TRBV4-2 and TRBJ2-5, with 7 bases aligning to TRBD2. The V gene's germline CDR1 is LGHNA and CDR2 YNFKEQ. This CDR3 region has 16 residues. The sequenced part of the CDR3 DNA is TGCGCCAGCAGCCTTGGGACGGGCGGGGGAAAAGAGACC. Its protein product is CASSLGTGGGKET. The full CDR3 sequence reads CASSLGTGGGKETQYF.

To note about this clone: The CDR3 end lies 3 residues beyond the end of the read and is filled in from the germline J gene. The rearrangement joins TRBV11-3 to TRBJ2-3, with a possible D match to TRBD1 (5 bases). The V gene's germline CDR1 is SGHNT and CDR2 YENEEA. The CDR3 is 13 residues long. V shed 3 bases and J shed 4 bases, with 8 bases lying between them. CDR3 amino acids: CASSFQGSDTQYF. CDR3 DNA, as far as it was read: TGTGCCAGCAGCTTTCAGGGCTCAGATACG.

As to this clone: The read gets to within 3 residues of the CDR3 end, and the germline J gene fills in the rest. The rearrangement links TRBV18 to TRBJ2-1, with 8 bases lining up with TRBD1. This CDR3 spans 16 amino acids. CDR1 is KGHSH, CDR2 LQKENI, per germline. V gave up 4 bases and J gave up 4 bases; unmatched junction bases: 9. The CDR3 sequence: CASSLTRTGSYNEQFF. The CDR3 bases that were read are TGTGCCAGCTCACTAACGCGGACAGGGAGTTACAATGAG.

About this clone: The read stops 3 residues short of the end of the CDR3; the missing end is completed from the germline J gene. The chain recombines TRBV2 with TRBJ2-4; TRBD2 matches 14 bases. In germline, CDR1 is SNHLY, CDR2 FYNNEI. V trimming: 7 bases; J trimming: 8 bases; junction bases outside the gene matches: 7. The CDR3 consists of 15 residues. The covered CDR3 bases are TGTGCCAGCATTTCGACTAGCGGGGGGGCTTACATT. It translates to CASISTSGGAYI. The entire CDR3 protein reads CASISTSGGAYIQYF. Variable domain in full (rest from reference TRBV2 and TRBJ2-4): EPEVTQTPSHQVTQMGQEVILRCVPISNHLYFYWYRQILGQKVEFLVSFYNNEISEKSEIFDDQFSVERPDGSNFTLKIRSTKLEDSAMYFCASISTSGGAYIQYFGAGTRLSVL.

As regards this clone: The read ends 3 residues early relative to the CDR3; the germline J gene fills the gap. Other nucleotide sequences from this sample produce the same CDR3. The chain recombines TRBV30 with TRBJ1-3; D is unresolved. The CDR3 extends over 13 amino acids. Germline CDR1 is GTSNPN and CDR2 is SVGIG (reference sequence). Trimming cost V 5 bases and J 0 bases, with 8 bases left between them. This CDR3 is CAWGHSSGNTIYF. CDR3 DNA (partial): TGTGCCTGGGGGCACAGCTCTGGAAACACC.

A word on this clone: The CDR3 end falls 3 residues outside the read, so it is completed with the germline J gene. The V call is TRBV7-2, the J call TRBJ2-7; D uncertain. Looked up from germline, CDR1 is SGHTA and CDR2 is FQGNSA. Trimming left V 2 bases short and J 5 bases short, with 13 bases between. The CDR3 sequence is 14 residues long. CDR3 DNA (partial): TGTGCCAGCAGCTTAAGCGTCGACGGTAACGAG. Its translation: CASSLSVDGNE. Given in full, the CDR3 is CASSLSVDGNEQYF.

Turning to this clone: From the germline J gene comes the end of the CDR3, since the read stops 3 residues before it. At the DNA level, this CDR3 is encoded by other sequences in the same sample as well. The rearrangement joins TRBV7-2 to TRBJ2-7; 10 positions agree with TRBD2. Losses at the gene ends were 5 bases for V and 4 bases for J; bases not matched to a gene: 5. The germline V gene has CDR1 SGHTA and CDR2 FQGNSA. There are 14 residues in the CDR3. CDR3 amino acids: CASSRLAGAYEQYF. Incomplete CDR3 DNA: TGTGCCAGCAGCAGGCTAGCGGGGGCATACGAG.

About this clone: The CDR3 end falls 3 residues outside the read, so it is completed with the germline J gene. The chain links TRBV29-1 to TRBJ2-5; 7 nucleotides align to TRBD2. Germline values: CDR1 SQVTM, CDR2 ANQGSEA. This CDR3 contains 14 residues. Incomplete CDR3 DNA: TGCAGCGTTGAGTCGGGGGGAAGCACAGATACC. Its translation: CSVESGGSTDT. In full, the CDR3 is CSVESGGSTDTQYF.

Remarks on this clone: The read falls 3 residues short of the CDR3 end, and the missing part is taken from the germline J gene. The chain couples TRBV19 to TRBJ1-2; D gene unclear. Germline CDR1 and CDR2: LNHDA and SQIVND (reference sequence). The CDR3 covers 14 residues. The CDR3 protein is CASSISSGYNDYTF. CDR3 bases read: TGTGCCAGTAGTATATCCTCGGGGTACAATGAC.

Judged by frequency, this clone is medium-sized. The read is 3 residues too short to cover the CDR3 end, so that end is filled in from the germline J gene. The V gene is TRBV7-2, the J gene TRBJ1-2, with 8 positions matching TRBD1. This CDR3 region has 15 residues. Germline V lookup: CDR1 SGHTA, CDR2 FQGNSA. V lost 6 bases and J lost 4; bases outside the gene matches: 10. The CDR3 DNA, read in part, is TGTGCCAGCAGTACCCGACAGGGGACTCTCTATGGC. Encoded protein: CASSTRQGTLYG. The whole CDR3 sequence is CASSTRQGTLYGYTF. Full variable domain (rest looked up from reference TRBV7-2 and TRBJ1-2): GAGVSQSPSNKVTEKGKDVELRCDPISGHTALYWYRQSLGQGLEFLIYFQGNSAPDKSGLPSDRFSAERTGGSVSTLTIQRTQQEDSAVYLCASSTRQGTLYGYTFGSGTRLTVV.

With respect to this clone: The read ends 3 residues early relative to the CDR3; the germline J gene fills the gap. The V call is TRBV6-2 or TRBV6-3, the J call TRBJ1-5; D gene unclear. Germline CDR1 reads MNHEY; CDR2 reads SVGEGT. V lost 2 bases and J 9 bases, leaving 20 bases between the germline ends. The length of the CDR3 is 16 residues. The CDR3 spells CASSYTDRTSALPQHF. The sequenced CDR3 bases are TGTGCCAGCAGTTACACCGACCGAACTAGCGCCTTGCCC.

Turning to this clone: The CDR3 goes on 3 residues after the read ends, and that part is filled in from the germline J gene. V usage is TRBV18 and J usage is TRBJ1-2; D perhaps matches TRBD1 (5 bases). CDR1 KGHSH and CDR2 LQKENI come from the germline V gene. The CDR3 sequence is 15 residues long. The CDR3 loop reads CASSPEDKEYNDYTF. CDR3 bases read: TGTGCCAGCTCACCGGAGGACAAAGAGTACAATGAC.

To note about this clone: The read ends 3 residues early relative to the CDR3; the germline J gene fills the gap. The chain has TRBV5-1 and TRBJ2-3, with 8 bases fitting TRBD1. Per germline, CDR1 SGHRS and CDR2 YFSETQ. V lost 4 bases, J lost 5 bases, and 9 bases stayed unmatched. This CDR3 region has 15 residues. The CDR3 region is CASSRRQGIGDTQYF. The covered CDR3 bases are TGCGCCAGCAGCCGTAGACAGGGGATAGGAGATACG.

Comments on this clone: The read ends 3 residues early relative to the CDR3; the germline J gene fills the gap. The chain combines TRBV19 with TRBJ1-1; 8 positions match TRBD1. CDR1 and CDR2 from the germline V gene are LNHDA and SQIVND (reference sequence). This CDR3 is 18 amino acids long. V dropped 5 bases and J dropped 3; count of bases not matched to a gene: 17. CDR3 sequence: CASSQGRGRLDRDTEAFF. The DNA read from the CDR3 is TGTGCCAGTAGTCAGGGCAGGGGGCGCCTGGATAGGGACACTGAA.

With respect to this clone: The observed sequence ends 3 residues before the CDR3 terminus, with the missing tail filled in from the germline J gene. V usage is TRBV5-5 and J usage is TRBJ2-2, with 8 bases lining up with TRBD1. Germline CDR1 is SGHKS and CDR2 is YYEKEE (reference sequence). The CDR3 runs to 15 residues. The J segment lost 3 bases and the V segment lost 4 bases, leaving 5 bases of the junction unmatched. CDR3 sequence reads: CASSRTGLDTGELFF. Partial CDR3 DNA: TGTGCCAGCAGCCGGACAGGGTTGGACACCGGGGAG.

A word on this clone: The read comes to an end 3 residues before the CDR3 does, leaving the germline J gene to fill in the end. The rearrangement uses TRBV19 and TRBJ1-4; D is uncertain. Trimming took 7 bases from V and 7 from J, leaving 13 bases between them. Per the germline V gene, CDR1 is LNHDA and CDR2 is SQIVND (reference sequence). This CDR3 region has 13 residues. The part of the CDR3 DNA that was read is TGTGCCAGTACTGAGCCTGCTCGTGAAAAA. This encodes CASTEPAREK. The full CDR3 protein is CASTEPAREKLFF.

This clone is classed as medium-sized (0.01 to 0.1%) by frequency. The read terminates 3 residues ahead of where the CDR3 ends, so the germline J gene completes it. This chain joins TRBV7-8 and TRBJ1-5; D perhaps matches TRBD1 (6 bases). Germline CDR1 reads SGHVS; CDR2 reads FQNEAQ. Between the trimmed V and J ends, which lost 3 bases and 0 bases, there was a span of 9 bases. The length of the CDR3 is 15 residues. CDR3: CASSFGTISNQPQHF. The CDR3 bases that were read are TGTGCCAGCAGCTTCGGGACAATTAGCAATCAGCCC.

On this clone itself: The missing CDR3 end, 3 residues past where the read stops, is filled in from the germline J gene. The chain combines TRBV19 with TRBJ1-4, with D possibly matching TRBD1 (6 bases). Germline V gene sequence: CDR1 LNHDA, CDR2 SQIVND (reference sequence). There are 15 residues in the CDR3. CDR3 sequence reads: CASSPRTAGANVLFF. The CDR3 bases that were read are TGTGCCAGTAGTCCCCGGACAGCTGGGGCCAACGTA.

Worth noting for this clone: The read comes to an end 3 residues before the CDR3 does, leaving the germline J gene to fill in the end. The chain has TRBV5-1 and TRBJ2-6; no definite D call. In germline, CDR1 is SGHRS, CDR2 YFSETQ. The CDR3 is 14 residues long. V was trimmed by 6 bases and J by 0 bases, leaving 7 bases between them. The CDR3 spells CASKQSSGANVLTF. The part of the CDR3 DNA that was read is TGCGCCAGCAAACAGAGCTCTGGGGCCAACGTC.